The TCR beta chain under discussion was sequenced for a study of blood T cell repertoires in COVID-19. As for the study in general: PBMCs, B-cell-depleted T cells, or T cells were the source of the cDNA or gDNA that made up the material.

Libraries were prepared by immunoSEQ multiplex PCR; TCRdb keeps only in-frame clonotypes and omits some of them. In the table there are 190,000 or so clones, around four fifths of which are singletons. As to this clone: At one end, the junction sequence differs from germline, possibly due to a read error.

The clonotype was recovered from a man between 50 and 59 years old with active or convalescent COVID-19. The sample consisted of peripheral blood.

The CDR3 DNA follows: TGTGCCGGCAGCCAAGATCTTGGACAGGAGGATGGCTACACCTTC. It codes for CAGSQDLGQEDGYTF. The V gene is TRBV3-1 (or the pseudogene TRBV3-2), the J gene TRBJ1-2, with 7 nucleotides matching TRBD1. Germline V gene sequence: CDR1 LGHDT, CDR2 YNNKEL (reference sequence). This CDR3 is 15 amino acids long.